This TCR beta chain came from a study of Ad26.COV2.S vaccination and SARS-CoV-2 variants. Study as a whole: Donor joined the COV1001 Ad26.COV2.S trial arm. Study-level findings and limits: Substantial post-vaccination breadth of spike-specific CD8+ and CD4+ T cell responses was reported.

Germline V gene lookup returns CDR1 MNHEY and CDR2 SVGEGT. The CDR3 has 16 amino acids. V lost 3 bases to trimming and J lost 9 bases; unmatched junction nucleotides: 12. Treatment of the sample: some 20 received Ad26.COV2.S at low or high dose, single or two shots; 5 received placebo; per-sample allocation not given. Day 63 after the first injection of vaccine or placebo was the sampling time. Notes on this clone: The antigen is not known.

The protocol was immunoSEQ multiplex PCR, while the TCRdb copy is restricted to in-frame clones and leaves out a portion. The sample consists of approximately 500,000 clones, roughly 89% of them appearing once. V is TRBV6-2 or TRBV6-3 and J is TRBJ2-4; 9 bases align to TRBD1. The material sequenced was peripheral blood, taken in a trial of Ad26.COV2.S vaccine versus placebo. The source of this sequence is a person between 18 and 65 years old who received the Ad26.COV2.S COVID-19 vaccine or a placebo. This CDR3 reads CASSYVGQGTFSIQYF. The DNA for the CDR3 is TGTGCCAGCAGTTATGTGGGACAGGGAACATTTAGCATTCAGTACTTC.